This T cell receptor beta chain was sequenced in a study of OX40 agonist ivuxolimab in advanced cancers. Across the whole study: The patients received agonistic anti-OX40 (CD134) antibody ivuxolimab.

This clone was counted a few times. The antigen remains unidentified. A history of autoimmune disease or systemic immunosuppression excluded patients. Blood specimens came from baseline, cycle 4 day 1, and cycle 7 day 1. Study-wide results and limits: Relatively little clonal expansion, among the lowest observed, appeared in partial responders at 0.1-3.0 mg/kg.

The table came from immunoSEQ multiplex PCR; TCRdb's copy has only in-frame clones and leaves some out. The data contain 80,000 to 100,000 clones, roughly 91% of them singletons. V shed 0 bases and J shed 10 bases, with 9 bases lying between them. Germline V lookup: CDR1 GTSNPN, CDR2 SVGIG (reference sequence). This CDR3 comprises 11 residues. This clonotype was sampled from an adult with an advanced solid tumor such as melanoma, head and neck, liver or kidney cancer. The sequencing here drew on CD4+ or CD8+ T cells sorted from blood, taken in a trial of the OX40 agonist ivuxolimab. The J gene is TRBJ1-1, the V gene TRBV30, with TRBD1 as a possible D gene (6 bases). CDR3 in amino acids: CAWSVGGSAFF. CDR3 coding DNA: TGTGCCTGGAGTGTAGGGGGGTCAGCTTTCTTT.